A selection of T cell receptor beta chains follows, all from one sample in a study of shared clonotypes between healthy human individuals. Some clones are missing from TCRdb's copy, which holds only in-frame ones; the method was immunoSEQ multiplex PCR. The sample yields approximately 720,000 clones, roughly 94% seen once. Input material: naive CD8+ T cells sorted from blood. The receptors shown here come from a man aged 30 to 39 in good health. Each CDR3 is given with its conserved first and last residue. Fields, in order: V gene, D gene, clone size, J gene, CDR3 DNA, CDR3 protein. The D gene is left open where the match is weak. Size is omitted from some rows. Given values are once, few, many or a class for expanded clones.

V: TRBV6-6; D: TRBD2; size: NA; J: TRBJ2-1; DNA: TGTGCCAGCGTTTCCACTAGCGGACAGCAGTTCTTC; CDR3: CASVSTSGQQFF
V: TRBV6-6; D: TRBD1; size: NA; J: TRBJ1-5; DNA: TGTGCCAGCAGTTATAGCGGACAGGGGGCGGGTCAGCCCCAGCATTTT; CDR3: CASSYSGQGAGQPQHF
V: TRBV10-1; D: TRBD2; size: NA; J: TRBJ2-1; DNA: TGCGCCAGCAGTACGAACGAGCGGGATAATGAGCAGTTCTTC; CDR3: CASSTNERDNEQFF
V: TRBV27; D: TRBD2; size: NA; J: TRBJ2-7; DNA: TGTGCCAGCAGTTTTACTAGCGGGAACTCCTACGAGCAGTACTTC; CDR3: CASSFTSGNSYEQYF
V: TRBV28; D: TRBD1; size: NA; J: TRBJ2-1; DNA: TGTGCCAGCAGTCCGACAGGGTCCTACAATGAGCAGTTCTTC; CDR3: CASSPTGSYNEQFF
V: TRBV6-1; D: NA; size: NA; J: TRBJ2-1; DNA: TGTGCCAGCCGGGCCAGTTACAATGAGCAGTTCTTC; CDR3: CASRASYNEQFF
V: TRBV29-1; D: TRBD1; size: NA; J: TRBJ2-1; DNA: TGCAGCGCTAAAACGGGACAGGGTTACAATGAGCAGTTCTTC; CDR3: CSAKTGQGYNEQFF
V: TRBV29-1; D: TRBD2; size: NA; J: TRBJ2-1; DNA: TGCAGCGTTACCGGACTAGCGGAGAAGATCTACAATGAGCAGTTCTTC; CDR3: CSVTGLAEKIYNEQFF
V: TRBV18; D: NA; size: once; J: TRBJ2-7; DNA: TGTGCCAGCTCAGCGGGGACCGCTCTCTCCTACGAGCAGTACTTC; CDR3: CASSAGTALSYEQYF
V: TRBV28; D: TRBD1; size: NA; J: TRBJ2-7; DNA: TGTGCCAGCAGTTTTACGCAGGGGGACGAGCAGTACTTC; CDR3: CASSFTQGDEQYF
V: TRBV12-5; D: NA; size: NA; J: TRBJ2-2; DNA: TGTGCTAGTGGTTTAGGGCAGGGGAGCACCGGGGAGCTGTTTTTT; CDR3: CASGLGQGSTGELFF
V: TRBV11-2; D: NA; size: NA; J: TRBJ2-7; DNA: TGTGCCAGCAGCTTAACAGATTCCTACGAGCAGTACTTC; CDR3: CASSLTDSYEQYF
V: TRBV5-1; D: TRBD2; size: NA; J: TRBJ2-1; DNA: TGCGCCAGCAGCTTGCTAGGGACTAGCGGGAGCCATCCTTGGAATGAGCAGTTCTTC; CDR3: CASSLLGTSGSHPWNEQFF
V: TRBV5-4; D: TRBD2; size: NA; J: TRBJ2-7; DNA: TGTGCCAGCAGCAGGGAGGGGTCTGACGAGCAGTACTTC; CDR3: CASSREGSDEQYF
V: TRBV5-8; D: NA; size: NA; J: TRBJ2-1; DNA: TGTGCGAGCGACGGGAGTTCCTACAATGAGCAGTTCTTC; CDR3: CASDGSSYNEQFF
V: TRBV19; D: NA; size: once; J: TRBJ1-1; DNA: TGTGCCAGTAGGCCTCGGGGTCACACTGAAGCTTTCTTT; CDR3: CASRPRGHTEAFF
V: TRBV9; D: NA; size: NA; J: TRBJ1-1; DNA: TGTGCCAGCAGCGTAGTGAGTGGGCCGAACACTGAAGCTTTCTTT; CDR3: CASSVVSGPNTEAFF
V: TRBV27; D: TRBD1; size: NA; J: TRBJ1-5; DNA: TGTGCCAGCAGTTTACTGGACAGGGTTAAGAATCAGCCCCAGCATTTT; CDR3: CASSLLDRVKNQPQHF
V: TRBV11-3; D: NA; size: NA; J: TRBJ2-5; DNA: TGTGCCAGCAGCTCTCTCGGGAGTCCAGAGACCCAGTACTTC; CDR3: CASSSLGSPETQYF
V: TRBV15; D: NA; size: NA; J: TRBJ2-1; DNA: TGTGCCACCAAGACCCCACTAGCTTCCTACAATGAGCAGTTCTTC; CDR3: CATKTPLASYNEQFF
V: TRBV28; D: NA; size: NA; J: TRBJ2-4; DNA: TGTGCCAGCAGTTTAGGTCTCAGAGGCCCTATTCAGTACTTC; CDR3: CASSLGLRGPIQYF
V: TRBV11-1; D: NA; size: NA; J: TRBJ2-7; DNA: TGTGCCAGCAGCCGATCCCTCCGGGGGTCCGACGAGCAGTACTTC; CDR3: CASSRSLRGSDEQYF
V: TRBV5-4; D: NA; size: NA; J: TRBJ1-2; DNA: TGTGCCAGCAGCTCTCACCCAACCGACTATGGCTACACCTTC; CDR3: CASSSHPTDYGYTF